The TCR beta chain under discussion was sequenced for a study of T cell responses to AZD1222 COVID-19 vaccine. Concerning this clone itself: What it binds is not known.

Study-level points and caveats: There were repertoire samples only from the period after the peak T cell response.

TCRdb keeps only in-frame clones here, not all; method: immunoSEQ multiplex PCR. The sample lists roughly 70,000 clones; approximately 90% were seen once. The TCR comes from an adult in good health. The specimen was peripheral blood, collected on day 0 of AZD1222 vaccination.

The CDR3 is CASSTQTSGRLVEQFF. The CDR3 region has the DNA TGTGCCAGCAGCACCCAGACTAGCGGGAGATTGGTTGAGCAGTTCTTC. The J gene is TRBJ2-1, the V gene TRBV9; 12 bases fit TRBD2. There are 16 residues in the CDR3. The germline gives CDR1 SGDLS, CDR2 YYNGEE. With V trimmed by 4 bases and J by 9 bases, 11 bases remained unmatched.